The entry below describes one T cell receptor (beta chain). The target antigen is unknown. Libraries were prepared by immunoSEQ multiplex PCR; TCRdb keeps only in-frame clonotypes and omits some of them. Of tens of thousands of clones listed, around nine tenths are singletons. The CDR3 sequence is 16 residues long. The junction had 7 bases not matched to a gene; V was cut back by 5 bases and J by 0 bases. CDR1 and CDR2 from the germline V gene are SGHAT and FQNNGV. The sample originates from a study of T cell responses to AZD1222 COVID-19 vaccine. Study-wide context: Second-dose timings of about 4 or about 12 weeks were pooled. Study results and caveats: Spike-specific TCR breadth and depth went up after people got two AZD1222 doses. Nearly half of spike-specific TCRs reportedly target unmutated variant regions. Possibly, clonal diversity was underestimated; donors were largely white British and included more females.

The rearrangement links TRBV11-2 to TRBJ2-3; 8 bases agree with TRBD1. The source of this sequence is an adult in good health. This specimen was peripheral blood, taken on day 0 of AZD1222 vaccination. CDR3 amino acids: CASSPTGGTSTDTQYF. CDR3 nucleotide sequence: TGTGCCAGCAGCCCTACAGGGGGGACTAGCACAGATACGCAGTATTTT.